These 13 T cell receptor beta chains share one sample of origin, sequenced in a study of shared clonotypes between healthy human individuals. Measured with immunoSEQ multiplex PCR; TCRdb has only the in-frame clones, and not every one. The table has a few million clones, 80% to 95% seen once. Sequencing was performed on naive CD4+ T cells from PBMCs. The subset: CD45RA+ positively selected. The receptors here all came from a man aged 18-30 years in good health. Some clones in this sample may be carry-over from other donors' samples.

The V gene is TRBV7-2, the J gene TRBJ1-1; D is ambiguous. CDR3 length equals 16 residues. Trimming took 2 bases from V and 6 from J, leaving 19 bases between them. Germline CDR1 and CDR2: SGHTA and FQGNSA. The CDR3 spells CASSLTGLLLGAEAFF. In DNA form, the CDR3 reads TGTGCCAGCAGCTTAACGGGTCTCCTTTTGGGCGCTGAAGCTTTCTTT.

V usage is TRBV5-4 and J usage is TRBJ1-2; no clear D gene. Germline CDR1 SGHNT, CDR2 YYREEE (reference sequence). Trimming stripped 0 bases from V and 3 bases from J, with 18 bases between. This CDR3 spans 17 amino acids. CDR3 in DNA: TGTGCCAGCAGCTTGGAGTCGGGCCTGAGCTTTGACTATGGCTACACCTTC. Its protein is CASSLESGLSFDYGYTF. The entire variable domain, with the rest obtained from reference TRBV5-4 and TRBJ1-2, is as follows: ETGVTQSPTHLIKTRGQQVTLRCSSQSGHNTVSWYQQALGQGPQFIFQYYREEENGRGNFPPRFSGLQFPNYSSELNVNALELDDSALYLCASSLESGLSFDYGYTFGSGTRLTVV.

The rearrangement links TRBV4-3 to TRBJ2-1; 12 nucleotides line up with TRBD2. In germline, CDR1 is LGHNA, CDR2 YSLEER. Trimming took 2 bases from V and 8 from J; bases not matched to a gene: 7. CDR3 length equals 16 residues. The CDR3 reads CASSQILAGGVDEQFF. CDR3 in DNA: TGCGCCAGCAGCCAAATACTAGCGGGAGGTGTTGATGAGCAGTTCTTC.

The rearrangement uses TRBV10-2 and TRBJ2-5; perhaps D is TRBD1 or TRBD2 (5 bases each). The CDR3 runs to 16 residues. Germline V lookup: CDR1 WSHSY, CDR2 SAAADI. V dropped 3 bases and J dropped 5 bases, with 19 bases sitting between them. The CDR3 is CASSDGRRGSTETQYF. CDR3 bases: TGCGCCAGCAGTGATGGGAGAAGGGGCTCCACGGAGACCCAGTACTTC.

The CDR3 sequence is CAIRQGTGTVEQYF. The CDR3 bases are TGTGCCATCAGACAAGGGACAGGGACAGTCGAGCAGTACTTC. The chain couples TRBV10-3 to TRBJ2-7; 9 bases match TRBD1. Germline V CDR1 and CDR2: ENHRY, SYGVKD. CDR3 length equals 14 residues. Trimming at V came to 6 bases and at J to 6 bases, leaving 9 bases not matched to a gene.

This rearrangement joins TRBV2 to TRBJ2-7, with D possibly being TRBD1 or TRBD2 (5 bases each). V lost 10 bases, J lost 4 bases, and 11 bases lay in between. Germline V gives CDR1 SNHLY, CDR2 FYNNEI. The CDR3 has 11 amino acids. This CDR3 is CATLGDYEQYF. The CDR3 DNA is TGTGCCACCTTGGGGGATTACGAGCAGTACTTC.

DNA for the CDR3: TGTGCCAGCAGCCTCCCCGGGAGGAGGAACGAGCAGTACTTC. It translates to CASSLPGRRNEQYF. This rearrangement joins TRBV27 to TRBJ2-7; 7 positions match TRBD2. Germline loops: CDR1 MNHEY, CDR2 SMNVEV (reference sequence). This CDR3 region has 14 residues. Trimming removed 6 bases from V and 5 bases from J; junction bases left unmatched: 10.

The chain has TRBV9 and TRBJ2-7; D remains ambiguous. CDR1 and CDR2 from the germline V gene are SGDLS and YYNGEE. V was trimmed by 2 bases and J by 2 bases, leaving 11 bases between them. The CDR3 totals 14 residues. The CDR3 loop is CASSVEGVPYEQYF. CDR3 sequence (DNA): TGTGCCAGCAGCGTTGAAGGTGTTCCCTACGAGCAGTACTTC.

V usage is TRBV2 and J usage is TRBJ2-7; a possible D gene is TRBD2 (6 bases). Germline V lookup: CDR1 SNHLY, CDR2 FYNNEI. The CDR3 totals 12 residues. Trimming removed 9 bases at V and 0 bases at J, with 9 bases between. DNA for the CDR3: TGTGCCAGGGGGAGGCGCTCCTACGAGCAGTACTTC. Its translation: CARGRRSYEQYF.

This rearrangement joins TRBV5-5 to TRBJ2-7, with no clear D. The CDR3 consists of 14 residues. Deletions cut 0 bases from V and 5 bases from J, with 12 bases between. Germline assignment: CDR1 SGHKS and CDR2 YYEKEE (reference sequence). The CDR3 here is CASSLGPRQDEQYF. The CDR3 DNA sequence: TGTGCCAGCAGCTTGGGACCGCGTCAGGACGAGCAGTACTTC.

This rearrangement joins TRBV10-3 to TRBJ2-1, with 13 bases matching TRBD2. Unmatched junction bases numbered 3, after V lost 9 bases and J lost 7 bases. Germline V gene sequence: CDR1 ENHRY, CDR2 SYGVKD. This CDR3 is built from 13 residues. This CDR3 is CAIGLAGANEQFF. DNA for the CDR3: TGTGCCATTGGACTAGCGGGAGCGAATGAGCAGTTCTTC.

The rearrangement links TRBV18 to TRBJ2-7, with 9 bases matching TRBD2. With V trimmed by 0 bases and J by 5 bases, 5 bases remained unmatched. Germline CDR1 reads KGHSH; CDR2 reads LQKENI. CDR3 length equals 15 residues. The DNA of the CDR3 is TGTGCCAGCTCACCACCGGCTAGCGGGACCCACGAGCAGTACTTC. It translates to CASSPPASGTHEQYF.

The genes are TRBV20-1 and TRBJ2-1, with D uncertain. This CDR3 is built from 11 residues. V lost 6 bases and J 9 bases, leaving 12 bases between the germline ends. Germline V gene lookup returns CDR1 DFQATT and CDR2 SNEGSKA (reference sequence). CDR3 residues: CSAPPVSEQFF. CDR3 DNA sequence: TGCAGTGCCCCCCCCGTAAGTGAGCAGTTCTTC.